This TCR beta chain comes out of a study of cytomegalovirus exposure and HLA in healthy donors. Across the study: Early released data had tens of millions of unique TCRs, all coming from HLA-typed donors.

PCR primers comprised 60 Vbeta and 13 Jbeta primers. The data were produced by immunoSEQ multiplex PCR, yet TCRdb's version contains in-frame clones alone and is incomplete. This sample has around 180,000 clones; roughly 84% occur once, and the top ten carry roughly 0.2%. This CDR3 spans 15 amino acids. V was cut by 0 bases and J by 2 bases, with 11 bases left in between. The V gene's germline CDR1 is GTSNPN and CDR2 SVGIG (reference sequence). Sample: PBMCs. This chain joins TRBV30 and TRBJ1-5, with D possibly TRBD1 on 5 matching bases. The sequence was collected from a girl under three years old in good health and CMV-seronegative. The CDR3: CAWSVGGGGNQPQHF. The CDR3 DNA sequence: TGTGCCTGGAGTGTCGGGGGAGGGGGCAATCAGCCCCAGCATTTT.